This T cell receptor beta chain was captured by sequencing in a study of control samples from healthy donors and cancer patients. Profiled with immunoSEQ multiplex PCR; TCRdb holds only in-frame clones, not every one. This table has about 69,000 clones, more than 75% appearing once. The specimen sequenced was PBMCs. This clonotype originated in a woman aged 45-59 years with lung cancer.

The CDR3, as DNA: TGTGCCAGCAGCCAAGATCGGCCCGGGGCCCAGTACTTC. This encodes CASSQDRPGAQYF. The chain carries TRBV3-1 (or the pseudogene TRBV3-2) and TRBJ2-5; possibly TRBD2 for D (5 bases). Per the germline V gene, CDR1 is LGHDT and CDR2 is YNNKEL (reference sequence). With 0 bases removed from V and 9 bases from J, the gap between germline ends came to 11 bases. This CDR3 contains 13 residues.